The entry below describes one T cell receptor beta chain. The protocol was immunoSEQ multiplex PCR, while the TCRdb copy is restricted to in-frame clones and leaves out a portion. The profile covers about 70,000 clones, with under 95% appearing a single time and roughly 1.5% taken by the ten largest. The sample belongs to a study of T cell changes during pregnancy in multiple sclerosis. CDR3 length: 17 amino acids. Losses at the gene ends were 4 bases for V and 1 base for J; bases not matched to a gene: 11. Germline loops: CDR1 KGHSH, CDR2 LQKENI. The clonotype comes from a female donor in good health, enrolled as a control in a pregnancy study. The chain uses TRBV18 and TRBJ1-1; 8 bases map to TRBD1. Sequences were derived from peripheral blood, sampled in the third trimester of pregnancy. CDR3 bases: TGTGCCAGCTCACGGGGACAGGCCTGGCAGGGGAACACTGAAGCTTTCTTT. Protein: CASSRGQAWQGNTEAFF.